Listed here are 16 T cell receptor beta chains from one sample, sequenced in a study of T cell responses to AZD1222 COVID-19 vaccine. Only in-frame clones appear in the TCRdb table, and some are missing; sequencing was by immunoSEQ multiplex PCR. The table has 120,000 to 150,000 clones, more than 80% seen once. The sequencing here drew on peripheral blood, taken on day 0 of AZD1222 vaccination. These TCRs come from an adult in good health.

V and J are TRBV2 and TRBJ1-3; unclear D gene. CDR1 SNHLY and CDR2 FYNNEI come from the germline V gene. The CDR3 consists of 14 residues. V was shortened by 2 bases and J by 3 bases, with 8 bases between the two germline ends. The CDR3 region has the DNA TGTGCCAGCAGTGAAAGGGCAGTTGGAAACACCATATATTTT. It encodes CASSERAVGNTIYF.

The V gene is TRBV5-1, the J gene TRBJ1-1; D is undetermined. V gave up 4 bases and J gave up 1 base, with 17 bases separating them. In germline, CDR1 is SGHRS, CDR2 YFSETQ. The CDR3 extends over 16 amino acids. The CDR3 protein is CASSHGLSQTNTEAFF. The CDR3 bases are TGCGCCAGCAGCCACGGTTTGAGCCAGACGAACACTGAAGCTTTCTTT.

The chain employs TRBV28 and TRBJ2-7; D is undetermined. CDR3 length: 14 residues. V lost 6 bases, J lost 3 bases, and 15 bases lay in between. Looked up from germline, CDR1 is MDHEN and CDR2 is SYDVKM. In DNA, the CDR3 is TGTGCCAGCAGACCGTTGAGACCGAACTACGAGCAGTACTTC. Translation: CASRPLRPNYEQYF.

This sequence joins TRBV7-2 and TRBJ1-2, with 8 bases that match TRBD1. CDR3 length: 17 amino acids. Germline V lookup: CDR1 SGHTA, CDR2 FQGNSA. V shed 4 bases, J shed 8 bases, and the junction held 18 bases outside the gene matches. CDR3 sequence (DNA): TGTGCCAGCAGCTCCCTAACCCGGACAGGGACCTATGGGGGCTACACCTTC. It yields the protein CASSSLTRTGTYGGYTF.

This rearrangement joins TRBV7-8 to TRBJ2-7; 10 positions match TRBD1. V lost 6 bases and J lost 3; bases outside the gene matches: 8. The germline gives CDR1 SGHVS, CDR2 FQNEAQ. This CDR3 has 15 amino acids. Here the CDR3 DNA reads TGTGCCAGCAGTTGGGGGACAGGGGAATTCTACGAGCAGTACTTC. This sequence encodes CASSWGTGEFYEQYF. Using reference TRBV7-8 and TRBJ2-7 for the parts outside the CDR3, the full variable domain is GAGVSQSPRYKVAKRGQDVALRCDPISGHVSLFWYQQALGQGPEFLTYFQNEAQLDKSGLPSDRFFAERPEGSVSTLKIQRTQQEDSAVYLCASSWGTGEFYEQYFGPGTRLTVT.

The V and J genes are TRBV27 and TRBJ2-7; 8 positions match TRBD1. The V segment lost 0 bases and the J segment 5 bases; nucleotides outside the gene matches: 6. CDR1 is MNHEY, CDR2 SMNVEV, per germline (reference sequence). The CDR3 length is 15 residues. The CDR3 region is CASSLSSRGLDEQYF. Written as DNA, the CDR3 is TGTGCCAGCAGTTTATCGTCCAGGGGGCTCGACGAGCAGTACTTC.

This clone was observed a handful of times. The gene calls are TRBV29-1 and TRBJ2-2; D may be TRBD1 or TRBD2 (5 bases each). The CDR3 covers 14 residues. V lost 6 bases and J lost 3, with 14 bases in between. Germline loops: CDR1 SQVTM, CDR2 ANQGSEA. The CDR3 protein is CSVTGTGDTGELFF. The DNA for the CDR3 is TGCAGCGTAACCGGGACGGGTGACACCGGGGAGCTGTTTTTT.

This chain joins TRBV7-2 and TRBJ1-6; 10 bases map to TRBD1. V lost 6 bases, J lost 6 bases, and 8 bases stayed unmatched. The CDR3 totals 16 residues. Germline values: CDR1 SGHTA, CDR2 FQGNSA. The CDR3 sequence: CASRPGTGAFNSPLHF. The DNA of the CDR3 is TGTGCCAGCAGACCCGGGACAGGGGCTTTTAATTCACCCCTCCACTTT. Full variable domain (outside the CDR3, taken from reference TRBV7-2 and TRBJ1-6): GAGVSQSPSNKVTEKGKDVELRCDPISGHTALYWYRQSLGQGLEFLIYFQGNSAPDKSGLPSDRFSAERTGGSVSTLTIQRTQQEDSAVYLCASRPGTGAFNSPLHFGNGTRLTVT.

This CDR3 reads CASSLVRGAPGYTF. Written as DNA, the CDR3 is TGTGCCAGCAGCTTAGTAAGGGGGGCGCCTGGCTACACCTTC. The genes are TRBV7-9 and TRBJ1-2; the D gene is possibly TRBD1 (6 bases). CDR1 and CDR2 (germline): SEHNR, FQNEAQ (reference sequence). V dropped 1 base and J dropped 7 bases, with 13 bases sitting between them. The CDR3 consists of 14 residues.

Comment on this clone: Other DNA sequences of this sample code for an identical CDR3. This sequence joins TRBV6-5 and TRBJ1-5; maybe TRBD1 (6 bases). Germline assignment: CDR1 MNHEY and CDR2 SVGAGI. V lost 4 bases to trimming and J lost 0 bases, with 7 bases between them. The CDR3 length is 14 residues. The CDR3: CASSLGGSNQPQHF. The CDR3 DNA is TGTGCCAGCAGTTTAGGGGGTAGCAATCAGCCCCAGCATTTT.

The sample holds a few counts of this clone. CDR3 amino acids: CASRLGGSGRATDTQYF. The CDR3 DNA reads as TGTGCAAGTCGCTTAGGAGGTAGCGGGAGGGCGACAGATACGCAGTATTTT. The gene calls are TRBV12-2 and TRBJ2-3; the table gives TRBD2 as D, unverified against the DNA. TRBV12-2 is termed a pseudogene. CDR3 length: 17 residues.

A single count supports this clone. V usage is TRBV19 and J usage is TRBJ2-2; possible D gene TRBD2, 6 bases. CDR1 is LNHDA and CDR2 is SQIVND in the germline V gene (reference sequence). The ends were cut back, 6 bases at V and 3 bases at J, with 11 bases in the middle. This CDR3 spans 14 amino acids. The CDR3 region is CASRTSGDTGELFF. The CDR3 DNA follows: TGTGCCAGTAGGACCTCGGGAGACACCGGGGAGCTGTTTTTT. Based on the CDR3 plus reference TRBV19 and TRBJ2-2, the full variable domain is DGGITQSPKYLFRKEGQNVTLSCEQNLNHDAMYWYRQDPGQGLRLIYYSQIVNDFQKGDIAEGYSVSREKKESFPLTVTSAQKNPTAFYLCASRTSGDTGELFFGEGSRLTVL.

The chain has TRBV30 and TRBJ1-3; possibly TRBD1 for D (6 bases). CDR3 length: 15 amino acids. Per germline, CDR1 GTSNPN and CDR2 SVGIG (reference sequence). Deletions cut 2 bases from V and 6 bases from J, with 17 bases between. CDR3 bases: TGTGCCTGGAGTTTGGGACATAGTCTGGCAAACACCATATATTTT. Protein: CAWSLGHSLANTIYF.

V usage is TRBV28 and J usage is TRBJ2-3; the match to TRBD2 covers 11 bases. Looked up from germline, CDR1 is MDHEN and CDR2 is SYDVKM. The CDR3 sequence is 19 residues long. V lost 3 bases, J lost 4 bases, and 15 bases stayed unmatched. This chain's CDR3 is CASSFYSRKLAGVADTQYF. CDR3 DNA sequence: TGTGCCAGCAGTTTTTATTCTCGGAAACTAGCGGGAGTCGCAGATACGCAGTATTTT.

The chain is built from TRBV6-5 and TRBJ2-3; TRBD2 aligns across 11 bases. Germline values: CDR1 MNHEY, CDR2 SVGAGI. There are 16 residues in the CDR3. The V segment lost 0 bases and the J segment 9 bases; nucleotides outside the gene matches: 8. The CDR3 here is CASSYSRLAGTQTQYF. CDR3 DNA: TGTGCCAGCAGTTACTCCCGACTAGCGGGAACTCAGACGCAGTATTTT.

A single count supports this clone. This sequence joins TRBV27 and TRBJ1-4; no reliable D call. Trimming cost V 5 bases and J 6 bases, with 13 bases left between them. Germline-derived CDR1 and CDR2 are MNHEY and SMNVEV (reference sequence). The CDR3 contains 14 residues. DNA for the CDR3: TGTGCCAGCAGTCCCCTACGTGTTCATGAAAAACTGTTTTTT. Translation gives CASSPLRVHEKLFF.